The clone carrying this T cell receptor (beta chain) was seen only a few times. One entry per CDR3 protein, called by TCRdb with MiXCR from the RACE reads. This table has 350,000 to 400,000 distinct CDR3 sequences, about 6% appearing once. As for time point: patch test 2, 6 weeks after DPC sensitization. Stated treatment: therapeutic diphenylcyclopropenone sensitization with weekly scalp DPC. With 5 bases clipped from V and 10 bases from J, the junction kept 12 bases outside the gene matches. The length of the CDR3 is 15 residues. The V gene's germline CDR1 is MNHNS and CDR2 SASEGT. This sample is part of a study of human T cells and chemical hapten exposure.

This chain connects TRBV6-1 to TRBJ2-1, with 9 bases fitting TRBD1. This TCR came from a woman younger than 30 with alopecia areata. Some clones in this sample may be carry-over from other donors' samples. Sequences were derived from whole blood, sampled in connection with sensitization to the hapten diphenylcyclopropenone (DPC). The CDR3 here is CASSKDRGIRWEQFF. As DNA, the CDR3 is TGTGCCAGCAGTAAGGACAGGGGAATTCGATGGGAGCAGTTCTTC.